This T cell receptor (beta chain) derives from a study of blood T cells in healthy people across ages. Through a sample-barcoded 5' primer and a J-beta primer mix, a second PCR was run for roughly 7 to 11 cycles. Each of the cDNA molecules was tagged by a template-switch adaptor with 12 random nucleotides. TCRdb re-analysed the 5' RACE reads in MiXCR, keeping a single row per CDR3 protein. The table records 850,000 to 1,000,000 distinct CDR3 sequences, 45% to 50% of them present only once. Whole-study results and caveats: Versus aged donors, long-lived donors had higher diversity and more naive CD4+ cells.

It was around 9 milliliters of peripheral blood that were drawn from each donor. Per-sample PBMC isolation yielded at least 6.5 million cells. This CDR3 spans 14 amino acids. Germline V gene sequence: CDR1 DFQATT, CDR2 SNEGSKA (reference sequence). Trimming cost V 3 bases and J 6 bases; bases outside gene matches: 8. Worth noting for this clonotype: Its target is not known.

This rearrangement joins TRBV20-1 to TRBJ2-5; 9 bases are shared with TRBD1. The TCR was taken from a man younger than 40 in good health. The sequencing sample was made of blood. In DNA form, the CDR3 reads TGCAGTGCTAGGTGGGACAGGGATGGGAAGACCCAGTACTTC. This gives the protein CSARWDRDGKTQYF.